What follows are 2 T cell receptor beta chains derived from one specimen sequenced in a study of blood T cell repertoires in COVID-19. The repertoire was sequenced with immunoSEQ multiplex PCR; TCRdb's copy has only in-frame clones and lacks some. The sample carries about 200,000 clones, 70% to 90% recorded once. Sequenced sample: peripheral blood. All receptors come from a man aged 55 to 69 with COVID-19, enrolled during active disease.

This clone was counted once. The sample holds other DNA sequences that translate to the same CDR3. This sequence joins TRBV27 and TRBJ1-1; perhaps TRBD1 as D (5 bases). Between the trimmed V and J ends, which lost 5 bases and 5 bases, there was a span of 18 bases. The germline V gene encodes CDR1 MNHEY and CDR2 SMNVEV (reference sequence). The CDR3 is made up of 15 amino acids. The CDR3 loop reads CASSLSTRVGTEAFF. The DNA for the CDR3 is TGTGCCAGCAGTCTTTCGACCAGGGTTGGGACTGAAGCTTTCTTT.

The count of this clone is one. This chain joins TRBV9 and TRBJ1-5; D unresolved. CDR3 length: 15 amino acids. Germline CDR1 and CDR2: SGDLS and YYNGEE. V was shortened by 4 bases and J by 0 bases, with 11 bases between the two germline ends. In DNA, the CDR3 is TGTGCCAGCAGCTTTCAGGCTGATAGCAATCAGCCCCAGCATTTT. Amino acids: CASSFQADSNQPQHF.